Following are 18 T cell receptor beta chains from one sample sequenced in a study of blood T cell repertoires in COVID-19. Clones were read by immunoSEQ multiplex PCR, and TCRdb kept only the in-frame ones, dropping some. The sample yields some 69,000 clones, roughly three quarters seen once. Material: peripheral blood. Receptors originate from a man in his sixties with acute or convalescent COVID-19.

This chain uses TRBV10-3 with TRBJ1-1; 9 bases fit TRBD1. CDR1 and CDR2 from the germline V gene are ENHRY and SYGVKD. With V trimmed by 5 bases and J by 1 base, 5 bases remained unmatched. The CDR3 consists of 15 residues. The CDR3 loop is CAISTTGGGNTEAFF. CDR3 DNA: TGTGCCATCAGTACGACAGGGGGTGGGAACACTGAAGCTTTCTTT.

The chain links TRBV18 to TRBJ2-3; 8 bases are a match to TRBD1. V lost 0 bases, J lost 3 bases, and 8 bases stayed unmatched. The CDR3 is made up of 17 amino acids. Germline assignment: CDR1 KGHSH and CDR2 LQKENI. In DNA, the CDR3 is TGTGCCAGCTCACCACCCAGTCCAGGACAGGGAACAGATACGCAGTATTTT. As protein: CASSPPSPGQGTDTQYF. The whole variable domain, remainder taken from reference TRBV18 and TRBJ2-3, is NAGVMQNPRHLVRRRGQEARLRCSPMKGHSHVYWYRQLPEEGLKFMVYLQKENIIDESGMPKERFSAEFPKEGPSILRIQQVVRGDSAAYFCASSPPSPGQGTDTQYFGPGTRLTVL.

The chain joins TRBV5-4 to TRBJ1-2; 9 bases line up with TRBD1. The junction had 6 bases not matched to a gene; V was cut back by 4 bases and J by 5 bases. This CDR3 comprises 14 residues. CDR1 SGHNT and CDR2 YYREEE come from the germline V gene (reference sequence). For the CDR3, the DNA is TGTGCCAGCAGCAAACAGGGGGCGTATTATGGCTACACCTTC. Protein sequence: CASSKQGAYYGYTF.

The chain recombines TRBV5-6 with TRBJ2-3; D is possibly TRBD1 (6 bases). The V gene lost 4 bases and the J gene lost 2 bases, with 8 bases spanning the gap. Germline CDR1 reads SGHDT; CDR2 reads YYEEEE. CDR3 length: 13 residues. CDR3 residues: CASSRQDTDTQYF. CDR3 nucleotides: TGTGCCAGCAGCCGACAGGACACAGATACGCAGTATTTT.

CDR3 sequence reads: CASSRGHLNTEAFF. The CDR3, as DNA: TGTGCCAGCAGCAGAGGACATTTGAACACTGAAGCTTTCTTT. The rearrangement links TRBV11-3 to TRBJ1-1; tentatively, D is TRBD1 (5 bases). V lost 5 bases and J 0 bases, leaving 10 bases between the germline ends. The CDR3 extends over 14 amino acids. Per germline, CDR1 SGHNT and CDR2 YENEEA.

The chain employs TRBV6-1 and TRBJ1-6, with D unresolved. V lost 3 bases and J 7 bases, leaving 7 bases between the germline ends. This CDR3 contains 13 residues. CDR1 and CDR2 (germline): MNHNS, SASEGT. For the CDR3, the DNA is TGTGCCAGCAGTGACCTACAGAATTCACCCCTCCACTTT. This codes for CASSDLQNSPLHF.

The chain has TRBV5-1 and TRBJ2-1; TRBD2 is a possible D gene (5 bases). The V gene's germline CDR1 is SGHRS and CDR2 YFSETQ. V gave up 0 bases and J gave up 7 bases, with 8 bases separating them. The CDR3 is made up of 13 amino acids. CDR3 amino acids: CASSLDGVNEQFF. The CDR3 bases are TGCGCCAGCAGCTTGGACGGGGTGAATGAGCAGTTCTTC.

V gene TRBV6-6 combines with J gene TRBJ2-2; D not resolved. V was shortened by 10 bases and J by 5 bases, with 14 bases between the two germline ends. CDR1 and CDR2 from the germline V gene are MNHNY and SVGAGI (reference sequence). The CDR3 has 13 residues. The chain's CDR3 is CATQTRATGELFF. The DNA of the CDR3 is TGTGCCACCCAAACTCGAGCTACCGGGGAGCTGTTTTTT.

This chain uses TRBV19 with TRBJ1-4, with a weak D call TRBD1 (6 bases). The CDR3 sequence is 16 residues long. The V end lost 8 bases, the J end lost 8 bases, and 24 bases lay between the germline ends. Germline V lookup: CDR1 LNHDA, CDR2 SQIVND (reference sequence). The CDR3 bases are TGTGCCAGTGCCCCCGGACAGTACAAATGGGAGGAAAAACTGTTTTTT. Amino acid sequence: CASAPGQYKWEEKLFF.

The rearrangement uses TRBV9 and TRBJ2-1; possible D gene TRBD1, 6 bases. Germline V gives CDR1 SGDLS, CDR2 YYNGEE. This CDR3 has 13 residues. The V gene lost 0 bases and the J gene lost 10 bases, with 11 bases spanning the gap. The DNA for the CDR3 is TGTGCCAGCAGCGTAGGGGGGCGAAACGAGCAGTTCTTC. This translates into CASSVGGRNEQFF.

The chain has TRBV7-2 and TRBJ1-1; 7 nucleotides match TRBD1. V was clipped by 6 bases and J by 4 bases; unmatched bases: 8. This CDR3 contains 14 residues. Germline CDR1 is SGHTA and CDR2 is FQGNSA. The CDR3 DNA reads TGTGCCAGCAGGCCGACAGGGTATCCCACTGAAGCTTTCTTT. It yields the protein CASRPTGYPTEAFF.

This clone was found once. V is TRBV5-1 and J is TRBJ2-5, with 9 bases that match TRBD1. The V gene end was trimmed by 7 bases and the J gene end by 5 bases; junction bases not matched to a gene: 12. From germline, CDR1 is SGHRS and CDR2 YFSETQ. This CDR3 contains 15 residues. The CDR3: CASSPQTGGMETQYF. DNA of the CDR3: TGCGCCAGCTCCCCCCAGACAGGGGGAATGGAGACCCAGTACTTC.

This chain uses TRBV30 with TRBJ2-3; 8 positions match TRBD2. The ends lost 2 bases at V and 0 bases at J; junction bases unmatched: 7. Germline loops: CDR1 GTSNPN, CDR2 SVGIG (reference sequence). CDR3 size: 16 residues. CDR3 in amino acids: CAWSPIGGGSTDTQYF. As DNA, the CDR3 is TGTGCCTGGAGTCCTATAGGCGGGGGGAGCACAGATACGCAGTATTTT. Combining the CDR3 with reference TRBV30 and TRBJ2-3 gives the whole variable domain SQTIHQWPATLVQPVGSPLSLECTVEGTSNPNLYWYRQAAGRGLQLLFYSVGIGQISSEVPQNLSASRPQDRQFILSSKKLLLSDSGFYLCAWSPIGGGSTDTQYFGPGTRLTVL.

The chain joins TRBV25-1 to TRBJ1-1; the match to TRBD1 covers 8 bases. The V gene's germline CDR1 is MGHDK and CDR2 SYGVNS. The V and J ends lost 3 bases and 1 base, in that order; junction bases with no gene match: 7. This CDR3 is built from 16 residues. This CDR3 reads CASSDFGGQANTEAFF. In DNA, the CDR3 is TGTGCCAGCAGTGATTTTGGGGGACAGGCGAACACTGAAGCTTTCTTT.

This rearrangement joins TRBV18 to TRBJ2-2, with TRBD1 identical over 8 bases. After removal of 4 bases from V and 6 bases from J, the junction contained 13 bases not matched to a gene. The germline CDR1 and CDR2 sequences are KGHSH and LQKENI. This CDR3 region has 17 residues. The CDR3 loop reads CASSRVPGQENPGELFF. The CDR3 bases are TGTGCCAGCTCACGAGTTCCGGGACAGGAAAATCCCGGGGAGCTGTTTTTT.

The chain carries TRBV7-8 and TRBJ1-1, with unresolved D. This CDR3 has 11 residues. V was shortened by 2 bases and J by 11 bases, with 9 bases between the two germline ends. Germline-derived CDR1 and CDR2 are SGHVS and FQNEAQ. CDR3 nucleotide sequence: TGTGCCAGCAGCTTAATCGGGGAGGCTTTCTTT. It translates to CASSLIGEAFF.

J is TRBJ2-3 and V is TRBV4-2; D not resolved. The CDR3 contains 13 residues. Trimming removed 3 bases at V and 4 bases at J, with 8 bases between. Germline V gives CDR1 LGHNA, CDR2 YNFKEQ. The CDR3 is CASSQLLADTQYF. In nucleotides, the CDR3 is TGTGCCAGCAGCCAGCTTCTAGCAGATACGCAGTATTTT.

The CDR3 reads CAWTRDRAYNEQFF. In nucleotides, the CDR3 is TGTGCCTGGACCCGGGACAGGGCATACAATGAGCAGTTCTTC. The J gene is TRBJ2-1, the V gene TRBV30; 9 bases agree with TRBD1. Germline loops: CDR1 GTSNPN, CDR2 SVGIG (reference sequence). V shed 4 bases and J 4 bases; nucleotides not matched to a gene: 5. The CDR3 spans 14 residues.